This passage covers 24 T cell receptor beta chains from one sample sequenced in a study of neurological immune-mediated disorders. MiXCR, run by TCRdb on the 5' RACE reads, gives a single entry per CDR3 protein. Here the sample spans roughly 50,000 distinct CDR3 sequences, 16% being singletons. Source material: PBMCs. The source is a man aged 55 to 70 in good health.

This clonotype was recorded many times. This chain links TRBV20-1 with TRBJ2-2; no definite D call. CDR1 is DFQATT and CDR2 is SNEGSKA in the germline V gene (reference sequence). Trimming pared 0 bases from V and 5 bases from J, leaving 4 bases between. The CDR3 contains 12 residues. The CDR3 loop is CSARENTGELFF. The CDR3 region has the DNA TGCAGTGCTAGAGAGAATACCGGGGAGCTGTTTTTT.

Ten or more counts support this clonotype. This chain joins TRBV20-1 and TRBJ2-7; D gene uncertain. The CDR3 covers 12 residues. The V gene lost 2 bases and the J gene lost 4 bases, with 9 bases spanning the gap. Germline V gene lookup returns CDR1 DFQATT and CDR2 SNEGSKA (reference sequence). The CDR3 here is CSARTAAYEQYF. The DNA of the CDR3 is TGCAGTGCTAGAACCGCGGCTTACGAGCAGTACTTC.

This clonotype appeared a single time. The J gene is TRBJ2-3, the V gene TRBV5-1, with D uncertain. V was trimmed by 2 bases and J by 15 bases, leaving 16 bases between them. Germline V gives CDR1 SGHRS, CDR2 YFSETQ. CDR3 length equals 12 residues. CDR3 residues: CASSFSSAGRYF. CDR3 coding DNA: TGCGCCAGCAGCTTTAGTTCGGCAGGTCGATATTTT.

This clonotype came up many times. This CDR3 reads CAIGVEGVPLHF. Written as DNA, the CDR3 is TGTGCCATCGGGGTGGAGGGGGTGCCCCTCCACTTT. The chain combines TRBV10-3 with TRBJ1-6; the D gene is possibly TRBD1 (6 bases). The V and J ends lost 8 bases and 13 bases respectively, with 15 bases between them. In germline, CDR1 is ENHRY, CDR2 SYGVKD. The CDR3 runs 12 residues.

The rearrangement uses TRBV19 and TRBJ1-5, with 7 nucleotides matching TRBD1. The CDR3 length is 15 residues. The germline V gene encodes CDR1 LNHDA and CDR2 SQIVND (reference sequence). V lost 10 bases, J lost 1 base, and 10 bases stayed unmatched. CDR3 DNA sequence: TGTGCCACCACCGCGGGGACAGCGAGCAATCAGCCCCAGCATTTT. Protein sequence: CATTAGTASNQPQHF.

This clonotype showed up many times. The chain joins TRBV5-1 to TRBJ1-2; D ambiguous. The CDR3 has 14 amino acids. V was cut by 0 bases and J by 1 base, with 7 bases left in between. CDR1 is SGHRS, CDR2 YFSETQ, per germline. The DNA of the CDR3 is TGCGCCAGCAGCTTGGTCGACGGTAACTATGGCTACACCTTC. Protein product: CASSLVDGNYGYTF.

This clonotype was found many times. CDR3 region: CASSEQGVYEQYF. CDR3 nucleotides: TGTGCCAGCAGCGAACAGGGGGTTTACGAGCAGTACTTC. The chain carries TRBV27 and TRBJ2-7; 8 bases map to TRBD1. Trimming at V came to 6 bases and at J to 4 bases, leaving 5 bases not matched to a gene. The CDR3 contains 13 residues. CDR1 is MNHEY and CDR2 is SMNVEV in the germline V gene (reference sequence).

This clonotype was detected ten times or more. The V gene is TRBV5-5, the J gene TRBJ2-3; the match to TRBD2 covers 10 bases. The CDR3 covers 15 residues. V was clipped by 6 bases and J by 6 bases; unmatched bases: 10. Per the germline V gene, CDR1 is SGHKS and CDR2 is YYEKEE (reference sequence). The CDR3 region has the DNA TGTGCCAGCACCCTGACCGGGACTAGCGTCGATACGCAGTATTTT. It specifies CASTLTGTSVDTQYF.

This clonotype was counted many times. The rearrangement links TRBV12-3 or TRBV12-4 to TRBJ2-2; 7 bases match TRBD1. J gave up 2 bases and V 9 bases, and 6 bases lay outside the gene matches. The CDR3 consists of 14 residues. In DNA form, the CDR3 reads TGTGCCAGTCTCCGGGACAGAAACACCGGGGAGCTGTTTTTT. This translates into CASLRDRNTGELFF.

This sequence joins TRBV4-3 and TRBJ2-6, with D possibly being TRBD1 (6 bases). The CDR3 sequence is 16 residues long. Trimming left V 3 bases short and J 2 bases short, with 11 bases between. Germline V gene lookup returns CDR1 LGHNA and CDR2 YSLEER. The chain's CDR3 is CASSHVWGPGANVLTF. DNA for the CDR3: TGCGCCAGCAGCCACGTCTGGGGGCCTGGGGCCAACGTCCTGACTTTC.

The table lists this clonotype with many counts. V gene TRBV29-1 combines with J gene TRBJ2-1, with D uncertain. CDR3 length: 13 residues. The germline V gene has CDR1 SQVTM and CDR2 ANQGSEA. Deletions cut 7 bases from V and 2 bases from J, with 12 bases between. The CDR3 sequence is CSASDAPYNEQFF. The CDR3 region has the DNA TGCAGCGCCTCAGACGCTCCCTACAATGAGCAGTTCTTC.

This clonotype has at least ten counts. The chain couples TRBV6-5 to TRBJ2-3, with D possibly TRBD2 on 6 matching bases. The CDR3 runs to 14 residues. Between the trimmed V and J ends, which lost 6 bases and 8 bases, there was a span of 18 bases. Per germline, CDR1 MNHEY and CDR2 SVGAGI. Written as DNA, the CDR3 is TGTGCCAGCAGCCCAACTGCGACTAGAGCTACGCAGTATTTT. Its translation is CASSPTATRATQYF.

This clonotype was observed at least ten times. The V and J genes are TRBV3-1 and TRBJ2-1; possibly TRBD1 for D (6 bases). Trimming took off 4 bases at V and 1 base at J, with 8 bases between the two ends. CDR3 size: 14 residues. CDR1 and CDR2 from the germline V gene are LGHDT and YNNKEL (reference sequence). The CDR3 DNA is TGTGCCAGCAGCCCTGACAGGTCCTACAATGAGCAGTTCTTC. Translating it yields CASSPDRSYNEQFF.

This clonotype appeared many times. The rearrangement uses TRBV4-2 and TRBJ2-1, with TRBD2 matching 10 bases. Germline CDR1 and CDR2: LGHNA and YNFKEQ. V was clipped by 4 bases and J by 4 bases; unmatched bases: 4. The length of the CDR3 is 15 residues. Here the CDR3 reads CASSPLAGSYNEQFF. The CDR3 DNA follows: TGTGCCAGCAGCCCACTAGCGGGAAGTTACAATGAGCAGTTCTTC.

V usage is TRBV12-3 or TRBV12-4 and J usage is TRBJ2-1, with D possibly being TRBD2 (6 bases). The V end lost 10 bases, the J end lost 0 bases, and 16 bases lay between the germline ends. The CDR3 covers 15 residues. The CDR3 loop reads CATREVLSSYNEQFF. DNA for the CDR3: TGTGCCACCAGGGAGGTTCTGAGCTCCTACAATGAGCAGTTCTTC.

The table lists this clonotype with many counts. CDR3 loop: CAIRTDRSGELFF. The CDR3 DNA is TGTGCCATCAGGACCGACAGGTCCGGGGAGCTGTTTTTT. The rearrangement links TRBV10-3 to TRBJ2-2, with D tentatively TRBD1 (6 bases). This CDR3 region has 13 residues. The germline V gene encodes CDR1 ENHRY and CDR2 SYGVKD. V was trimmed by 6 bases and J by 6 bases, leaving 11 bases between them.

The chain recombines TRBV7-9 with TRBJ1-5; 9 nucleotides agree with TRBD1. The CDR3 is made up of 15 amino acids. Germline CDR1 and CDR2: SEHNR and FQNEAQ (reference sequence). V lost 5 bases, J lost 14 bases, and 16 bases stayed unmatched. The DNA of the CDR3 is TGTGCCAGCAGCCTAGGGGGGACAGGGAGTTCATTAAAGCATTTT. Protein sequence: CASSLGGTGSSLKHF. Full variable domain (remainder filled in from reference TRBV7-9 and TRBJ1-5): DTGVSQNPRHKITKRGQNVTFRCDPISEHNRLYWYRQTLGQGPEFLTYFQNEAQLEKSRLLSDRFSAERPKGSFSTLEIQRTEQGDSAMYLCASSLGGTGSSLKHFGDGTRLSIL.

This clonotype was picked up many times. V gene TRBV9 combines with J gene TRBJ2-7; 9 positions agree with TRBD1. CDR3 length: 15 residues. Germline CDR1 SGDLS, CDR2 YYNGEE. The J segment lost 3 bases and the V segment lost 2 bases, leaving 6 bases of the junction unmatched. The CDR3 DNA reads TGTGCCAGCAGCGTCTCCGGGACAGGGTTCTACGAGCAGTACTTC. Protein product: CASSVSGTGFYEQYF.

There are many counts of this clonotype. The gene calls are TRBV29-1 and TRBJ2-6; TRBD1 matches 8 bases. Germline V gives CDR1 SQVTM, CDR2 ANQGSEA. The CDR3 contains 17 residues. The junction had 15 bases not matched to a gene; V was cut back by 8 bases and J by 3 bases. The CDR3 sequence is CSPTPGRGRYGANVLTF. The CDR3 DNA follows: TGCAGCCCCACCCCTGGCAGGGGGCGTTATGGGGCCAACGTCCTGACTTTC.

V gene TRBV18 combines with J gene TRBJ2-5; TRBD2 might be the D (6 bases). Germline loops: CDR1 KGHSH, CDR2 LQKENI. CDR3 size: 13 residues. V was trimmed by 3 bases and J by 4 bases, leaving 9 bases between them. CDR3 protein: CASSPGTGETQYF. CDR3 DNA: TGTGCCAGCTCACCCGGGACTGGAGAGACCCAGTACTTC.

This clonotype was counted many times. The rearrangement joins TRBV7-9 to TRBJ1-1, with D possibly TRBD1 on 5 matching bases. CDR3 length equals 14 residues. Germline loops: CDR1 SEHNR, CDR2 FQNEAQ (reference sequence). V lost 5 bases and J lost 0, with 10 bases in between. The CDR3 DNA follows: TGTGCCAGCAGCCGGGGACTGATGAACACTGAAGCTTTCTTT. Residues: CASSRGLMNTEAFF.

This clonotype was detected ten times or more. This chain links TRBV7-2 with TRBJ2-2, with no clear D. V lost 1 base to trimming and J lost 5 bases, with 8 bases between them. Germline assignment: CDR1 SGHTA and CDR2 FQGNSA. The CDR3 runs to 14 residues. CDR3: CASSLESVTGELFF. CDR3 DNA: TGTGCCAGCAGCTTAGAGTCTGTTACCGGGGAGCTGTTTTTT.

This clonotype came up many times. The V gene is TRBV20-1, the J gene TRBJ2-4, with TRBD2 matching 8 bases. The CDR3 has 15 residues. Germline V gene data show CDR1 as DFQATT and CDR2 as SNEGSKA (reference sequence). V shed 0 bases, J shed 9 bases, and the junction held 10 bases outside the gene matches. The CDR3: CSARDSGLGVGIQYF. Here the CDR3 DNA reads TGCAGTGCTAGAGATTCGGGACTAGGGGTCGGCATTCAGTACTTC.

This clonotype was observed at least ten times. The chain combines TRBV3-1 with TRBJ2-1; TRBD2 matches at 13 bases. Trimming cost V 0 bases and J 12 bases; bases outside gene matches: 5. The CDR3 covers 15 residues. In germline, CDR1 is LGHDT, CDR2 YNNKEL (reference sequence). The CDR3 DNA reads TGTGCCAGCAGCCAAGATAGGACTAGCGGGAGTAGGCAGTTCTTC. Amino acid sequence: CASSQDRTSGSRQFF.